This TCR beta chain was profiled in a study of blood T cell repertoires in COVID-19. The assay was immunoSEQ multiplex PCR, and TCRdb's table has in-frame clones only and misses some. This sample has around 300,000 clones, with 90% found just once. Per the germline V gene, CDR1 is MNHEY and CDR2 is SMNVEV (reference sequence). Trimming took 3 bases from V and 5 from J, leaving 19 bases between them. The CDR3 is 16 amino acids. The clonotype was recovered from a woman in her forties with COVID-19, enrolled during active disease. Sequencing was performed on peripheral blood. The chain uses TRBV27 and TRBJ2-5; D is perhaps TRBD1 (6 bases). This chain's CDR3 is CASSFSADSRGETQYF. Here the CDR3 DNA reads TGTGCCAGCAGTTTTTCCGCGGACAGTCGTGGGGAGACCCAGTACTTC.